This paragraph reports one T cell receptor beta chain. The V end was cut by 3 bases, the J end by 5 bases, with 22 bases between. Germline V gives CDR1 KGHDR, CDR2 SFDVKD. The CDR3 is 18 residues long. The sample is drawn from a study of blood T cell repertoires in COVID-19. Study-level information: Material from acute and convalescent COVID-19 was sourced from the United States, Italy and Spain.

The method was immunoSEQ multiplex PCR; TCRdb's version includes in-frame clones alone and lacks a portion of them. The sample includes 150,000 to 200,000 clones, about 83% seen only once; the top ten take roughly 0.85%. This chain uses TRBV24-1 with TRBJ1-5; D is perhaps TRBD1 (6 bases). Sequencing was done on a sample of peripheral blood. The TCR was taken from a woman between 18 and 29 years old who had recovered from COVID-19. This CDR3 reads CATSDPKGGATLDQPQHF. The CDR3, as DNA: TGTGCCACCAGTGATCCTAAGGGGGGGGCAACTCTTGATCAGCCCCAGCATTTT.